The 30 T cell receptor beta chains listed next were all sequenced from one sample in a study of cytotoxic CD8 clonotypes in ibrutinib-treated CLL. Using immunoSEQ multiplex PCR, the repertoire was profiled, and TCRdb retains in-frame clones only, with some absent. The data contain tens of thousands of clones, over 55% of them singletons. The sequencing here drew on PBMCs, taken at disease progression, from a patient treated with ibrutinib. These receptors came from a human donor with chronic lymphocytic leukemia.

This clone has a handful of counts. The chain carries TRBV11-2 and TRBJ2-7, with 8 bases lining up with TRBD1. Per germline, CDR1 SGHAT and CDR2 FQNNGV. This CDR3 comprises 16 residues. The ends lost 5 bases at V and 3 bases at J; junction bases unmatched: 12. In DNA form, the CDR3 reads TGTGCCAGCAGCCGAGGTTGGGGACAGGTTGTCTACGAGCAGTACTTC. This codes for CASSRGWGQVVYEQYF.

The chain uses TRBV6-5 and TRBJ2-5; D possibly corresponds to TRBD1 (5 bases). The ends were cut back, 3 bases at V and 5 bases at J, with 13 bases in the middle. Germline values: CDR1 MNHEY, CDR2 SVGAGI. The CDR3 is 14 residues long. CDR3 DNA sequence: TGTGCCAGCAGTTATGCAGGGCCTCGTGAGACCCAGTACTTC. The encoded protein is CASSYAGPRETQYF.

This clone was detected only once. This rearrangement joins TRBV29-1 to TRBJ2-1; 8 bases map to TRBD1. J was trimmed by 2 bases and V by 8 bases; bases with no gene match: 5. The CDR3 sequence is 13 residues long. Germline CDR1 reads SQVTM; CDR2 reads ANQGSEA. The CDR3 is CSLDRGTYNEQFF. CDR3 coding DNA: TGCAGCCTCGACAGGGGAACCTACAATGAGCAGTTCTTC.

J is TRBJ1-3 and V is TRBV1; the tabulated D call, TRBD1, remains unverified against the DNA. TRBV1 counts as a pseudogene. The CDR3 runs 19 residues. CDR3 DNA sequence: TGCACCAGCAGCCAACCTTACAGGGTGCCCTCACGCTCTGGAAACACCATATATTTT. Protein product: CTSSQPYRVPSRSGNTIYF.

This clone was counted only a few times. Other DNA sequences in this sample translate to the same CDR3. The chain couples TRBV4-1 to TRBJ1-2; perhaps TRBD1 as D (5 bases). The V gene's germline CDR1 is MGHRA and CDR2 YSYEKL. Between the trimmed V and J ends, which lost 3 bases and 2 bases, there was a span of 13 bases. The CDR3 consists of 15 residues. The CDR3 loop reads CASSQTGTLNYGYTF. CDR3 DNA sequence: TGCGCCAGCAGCCAGACCGGGACCCTCAACTATGGCTACACCTTC.

The genes are TRBV21-1 and TRBJ1-6. TRBV21-1 is a pseudogene segment. The CDR3 loop spans 20 amino acids. CDR3 nucleotides: TGTGCCAGCCAGCAAAGAAGGCAGGAGTACCCCTCGTCGGATAATTCACCCCTCCACTTT. Its translation is CASQQRRQEYPSSDNSPLHF.

The rearrangement links TRBV5-4 to TRBJ1-2; TRBD1 agrees at 10 bases. CDR1 and CDR2 (germline): SGHNT, YYREEE (reference sequence). The V segment lost 4 bases and the J segment 2 bases; nucleotides outside the gene matches: 5. The length of the CDR3 is 15 residues. The CDR3 DNA reads TGTGCCAGCAGCAGCCGGACAGGGGGAAACTATGGCTACACCTTC. Protein product: CASSSRTGGNYGYTF.

Concerning this clone: A junction boundary mismatches the germline segment, possibly from a read error. Other nucleotide sequences in the sample specify the same CDR3. V and J are TRBV7-4 and TRBJ2-7; the D is unclear. The CDR3 loop spans 14 amino acids. The germline CDR1 and CDR2 sequences are SGHVT and SQSDAQ. The CDR3 DNA follows: TGTGCCAGCAGCTTAGGGGCTCAATCCTATGAGCAGTACTTC. It codes for CASSLGAQSYEQYF.

This clone was counted once. This rearrangement joins TRBV5-4 to TRBJ2-5; 7 bases fit TRBD2. Germline V gene lookup returns CDR1 SGHNT and CDR2 YYREEE (reference sequence). The CDR3 consists of 13 residues. Trimming cost V 1 base and J 5 bases; bases outside gene matches: 2. The CDR3 nucleotides read TGTGCCAGCAGCTTGCAGGGAGGGGAGACCCAGTACTTC. This sequence encodes CASSLQGGETQYF.

This clone was seen at least ten times. V gene TRBV19 combines with J gene TRBJ2-5, with a tentative D call TRBD2 (7 bases). V was pared by 4 bases and J by 3 bases, with 15 bases between. The CDR3 runs to 15 residues. Per the germline V gene, CDR1 is LNHDA and CDR2 is SQIVND (reference sequence). CDR3 in amino acids: CASSTGGEWKETQYF. The CDR3 DNA reads TGTGCCAGTAGTACGGGGGGCGAATGGAAAGAGACCCAGTACTTC.

The J gene is TRBJ2-5, the V gene TRBV5-1, with 15 nucleotides matching TRBD2. This CDR3 has 20 residues. Germline CDR1 reads SGHRS; CDR2 reads YFSETQ. Trimming took 0 bases from V and 0 from J; bases not matched to a gene: 9. Here the CDR3 DNA reads TGCGCCAGCAGCTTGGCCAGGGGACTAGCGGGGGGAGCGTACCAAGAGACCCAGTACTTC. Encoded protein: CASSLARGLAGGAYQETQYF.

The chain uses TRBV4-1 and TRBJ2-4; TRBD2 matches 11 bases. With V trimmed by 0 bases and J by 3 bases, 10 bases remained unmatched. The CDR3 is 19 residues long. In germline, CDR1 is MGHRA, CDR2 YSYEKL. Here the CDR3 reads CASSQEGSGGAQDKNIQYF. CDR3 in DNA: TGCGCCAGCAGCCAAGAGGGTAGCGGGGGGGCCCAGGACAAAAACATTCAGTACTTC.

This rearrangement joins TRBV10-1 to TRBJ2-7; D unresolved. Germline loops: CDR1 WNHNN, CDR2 SYGVQD (reference sequence). The ends were cut back, 0 bases at V and 5 bases at J, with 5 bases in the middle. CDR3 size: 12 residues. The CDR3 loop reads CASSESLDEQYF. The DNA of the CDR3 is TGCGCCAGCAGTGAGTCATTAGACGAGCAGTACTTC.

This clone is medium-sized. The chain recombines TRBV13 with TRBJ1-1; a weak D match, TRBD1 (5 bases). V was cut by 8 bases and J by 6 bases, with 10 bases left in between. CDR1 and CDR2 from the germline V gene are PRHDT and FYEKMQ (reference sequence). The CDR3 is 11 residues long. CDR3 coding DNA: TGTGCCAGCGCCGGGACGGCTGAAGCTTTCTTT. Amino acid sequence: CASAGTAEAFF.

J is TRBJ2-3 and V is TRBV9; TRBD1 is a possible D gene (6 bases). Germline V CDR1 and CDR2: SGDLS, YYNGEE. There are 16 residues in the CDR3. V lost 4 bases and J 4 bases, leaving 19 bases between the germline ends. The chain's CDR3 is CASSPRMGAWADTQYF. In DNA form, the CDR3 reads TGTGCCAGCAGCCCCCGGATGGGGGCCTGGGCAGATACGCAGTATTTT.

V is TRBV6-1 and J is TRBJ1-5; TRBD1 is a possible D gene (5 bases). The V end lost 4 bases, the J end lost 2 bases, and 12 bases lay between the germline ends. Germline CDR1 is MNHNS and CDR2 is SASEGT. This CDR3 has 15 residues. The CDR3 reads CASSALRDGNQPQHF. The CDR3 DNA is TGTGCCAGCAGTGCCCTCCGGGACGGCAATCAGCCCCAGCATTTT.

The V call is TRBV5-1, the J call TRBJ1-3; D not certain. Germline loops: CDR1 SGHRS, CDR2 YFSETQ. CDR3 length: 15 residues. With 6 bases removed from V and 6 bases from J, the gap between germline ends came to 19 bases. The CDR3 sequence: CASKVGWGIENTIYF. The CDR3 DNA follows: TGCGCCAGCAAAGTAGGTTGGGGAATAGAAAACACCATATATTTT.

The V and J genes are TRBV7-9 and TRBJ2-5; D not resolved. There are 16 residues in the CDR3. V lost 5 bases and J lost 5, with 21 bases in between. Germline V gene lookup returns CDR1 SEHNR and CDR2 FQNEAQ (reference sequence). DNA for the CDR3: TGTGCCAGCAGCCCCCGCTCTCTCAGCCCTGGGGAGACCCAGTACTTC. It codes for CASSPRSLSPGETQYF.

The table lists this clone with a count of one. CDR3 region: CASSYLQGWGYEQYF. The CDR3 DNA reads as TGTGCCAGCAGTTACCTACAGGGGTGGGGCTACGAGCAGTACTTC. The genes are TRBV6-6 and TRBJ2-7; 7 nucleotides match TRBD1. The V gene end was trimmed by 2 bases and the J gene end by 3 bases; junction bases not matched to a gene: 7. CDR3 length equals 15 residues. CDR1 MNHNY and CDR2 SVGAGI come from the germline V gene (reference sequence).

The sample holds one count of this clone. The chain carries TRBV29-1 and TRBJ2-1, with 7 bases lining up with TRBD1. The CDR3 contains 13 residues. Per germline, CDR1 SQVTM and CDR2 ANQGSEA. V shed 1 base, J shed 3 bases, and the junction held 0 bases outside the gene matches. The CDR3 nucleotides read TGCAGCGTTGAAGGGGACAGCTACAATGAGCAGTTCTTC. Translated: CSVEGDSYNEQFF.

This clone turned up a few times. The chain combines TRBV10-3 with TRBJ2-4; 7 bases are a match to TRBD2. CDR1 and CDR2 (germline): ENHRY, SYGVKD. J gave up 8 bases and V 4 bases, and 5 bases lay outside the gene matches. This CDR3 spans 13 amino acids. CDR3 bases: TGTGCCATCAGTGGGACTAGGTGGGACATTCAGTACTTC. It translates to CAISGTRWDIQYF.

This clone was counted once. The chain links TRBV5-1 to TRBJ1-3; 10 nucleotides line up with TRBD1. J lost 2 bases, V lost 4 bases, and 6 bases had no gene match. The germline V gene has CDR1 SGHRS and CDR2 YFSETQ. The CDR3 spans 16 residues. The CDR3 sequence is CASSVGQGGAGNTIYF. The DNA for the CDR3 is TGCGCCAGCAGCGTAGGACAGGGGGGCGCTGGAAACACCATATATTTT. The full variable domain, with the rest looked up from reference TRBV5-1 and TRBJ1-3, is KAGVTQTPRYLIKTRGQQVTLSCSPISGHRSVSWYQQTPGQGLQFLFEYFSETQRNKGNFPGRFSGRQFSNSRSEMNVSTLELGDSALYLCASSVGQGGAGNTIYFGEGSWLTVV.

The rearrangement uses TRBV10-3 and TRBJ2-7, with 9 bases that match TRBD1. Unmatched junction bases numbered 3, after V lost 2 bases and J lost 4 bases. The germline gives CDR1 ENHRY, CDR2 SYGVKD. The CDR3 is 14 residues long. CDR3 sequence (DNA): TGTGCCATCAGTGAGGGACAGGGGATATACGAGCAGTACTTC. Encoded protein: CAISEGQGIYEQYF.

This sequence joins TRBV14 and TRBJ2-5, with 7 bases identical to TRBD2. The CDR3 is 14 residues long. Looked up from germline, CDR1 is SGHDN and CDR2 is FVKESK. V lost 4 bases and J lost 1; bases outside the gene matches: 3. For the CDR3, the DNA is TGTGCCAGCAGCCGGACTAGGCCCCAAGAGACCCAGTACTTC. It yields the protein CASSRTRPQETQYF.

This clone rates as medium-sized. The CDR3 sequence: CASSSTDNSQPQHF. CDR3 DNA: TGTGCCAGCAGTTCTACCGACAACTCTCAGCCCCAGCATTTT. The rearrangement links TRBV6-5 to TRBJ1-5; D unclear. The CDR3 is 14 amino acids. Germline-derived CDR1 and CDR2 are MNHEY and SVGAGI. Trimming left V 4 bases short and J 6 bases short, with 13 bases between.

The chain has TRBV9 and TRBJ1-1; maybe TRBD1 (5 bases). Germline V lookup: CDR1 SGDLS, CDR2 YYNGEE. The ends were cut back, 4 bases at V and 2 bases at J, with 9 bases in the middle. The CDR3 extends over 13 amino acids. The CDR3 sequence: CASSWDGNTEAFF. CDR3 sequence (DNA): TGTGCCAGCAGCTGGGACGGAAACACTGAAGCTTTCTTT. The full variable domain, its missing parts supplied by reference TRBV9 and TRBJ1-1, is DSGVTQTPKHLITATGQRVTLRCSPRSGDLSVYWYQQSLDQGLQFLIQYYNGEERAKGNILERFSAQQFPDLHSELNLSSLELGDSALYFCASSWDGNTEAFFGQGTRLTVV.

J is TRBJ1-1 and V is TRBV6-5; no clear D gene. Germline V gene lookup returns CDR1 MNHEY and CDR2 SVGAGI. CDR3 length: 15 amino acids. V was cut by 7 bases and J by 4 bases, with 19 bases left in between. The CDR3 DNA follows: TGTGCCAGCACCGCAAGGTGGGCTGTTAGCACTGAAGCTTTCTTT. Translation gives CASTARWAVSTEAFF.

Only one count was recorded for this clone. V gene TRBV2 combines with J gene TRBJ2-1; D not resolved. CDR3 length equals 11 residues. Germline V gene lookup returns CDR1 SNHLY and CDR2 FYNNEI. The V end lost 3 bases, the J end lost 8 bases, and 5 bases lay between the germline ends. CDR3 coding DNA: TGTGCCAGCAGTGAGCCCCATGAGCAGTTCTTC. Protein sequence: CASSEPHEQFF.

This clone showed up just a few times. The chain recombines TRBV29-1 with TRBJ1-2, with D maybe TRBD1 (5 bases). This CDR3 comprises 16 residues. Per the germline V gene, CDR1 is SQVTM and CDR2 is ANQGSEA. Trimming shortened V by 0 bases and J by 2 bases, and 16 bases separated the two germline ends. In DNA, the CDR3 is TGCAGCGTTGAAGATGAGCGGCAGGGTACGAACTATGGCTACACCTTC. Protein product: CSVEDERQGTNYGYTF.

In this sample, this clone turned up once. The J gene is TRBJ1-1, the V gene TRBV29-1, with D unresolved. The V gene's germline CDR1 is SQVTM and CDR2 ANQGSEA. With 0 bases removed from V and 11 bases from J, the gap between germline ends came to 10 bases. The CDR3 has 11 residues. In DNA, the CDR3 is TGCAGCGTTGAAGAGGGCGGTTGGGCTTTCTTT. Its translation: CSVEEGGWAFF.